The present T cell receptor (beta chain) was sequenced within a study of neurological immune-mediated disorders. Regarding the study as a whole: HTLV-1-associated myelopathy led in TCR clonal expansion, while multiple sclerosis ranked lowest, below healthy controls.

In its sample, this clonotype was seen many times. The antigen is not known. The V end lost 1 base, the J end lost 4 bases, and 23 bases lay between the germline ends. The CDR3 spans 18 residues. CDR1 and CDR2 (germline): DFQATT, SNEGSKA (reference sequence). The method for making cDNA was 5'RACE, and it used 10-nucleotide random UMIs. A single record per CDR3 protein comes from TCRdb applying MiXCR to the 5' RACE reads. The data contain about 36,000 distinct CDR3 sequences, approximately 10% of them seen just once; the ten biggest clones take up approximately 6.3%. The sequence derives from a woman in her thirties with HTLV-1-associated myelopathy (HAM/TSP). The sample comprised PBMCs. This chain joins TRBV20-1 and TRBJ2-1; D might be TRBD2 (5 bases). CDR3 coding DNA: TGCAGTGCTAGAGGGACTCCCGTCCCCGGAACGGGATACAATGAGCAGTTCTTC. It codes for CSARGTPVPGTGYNEQFF.